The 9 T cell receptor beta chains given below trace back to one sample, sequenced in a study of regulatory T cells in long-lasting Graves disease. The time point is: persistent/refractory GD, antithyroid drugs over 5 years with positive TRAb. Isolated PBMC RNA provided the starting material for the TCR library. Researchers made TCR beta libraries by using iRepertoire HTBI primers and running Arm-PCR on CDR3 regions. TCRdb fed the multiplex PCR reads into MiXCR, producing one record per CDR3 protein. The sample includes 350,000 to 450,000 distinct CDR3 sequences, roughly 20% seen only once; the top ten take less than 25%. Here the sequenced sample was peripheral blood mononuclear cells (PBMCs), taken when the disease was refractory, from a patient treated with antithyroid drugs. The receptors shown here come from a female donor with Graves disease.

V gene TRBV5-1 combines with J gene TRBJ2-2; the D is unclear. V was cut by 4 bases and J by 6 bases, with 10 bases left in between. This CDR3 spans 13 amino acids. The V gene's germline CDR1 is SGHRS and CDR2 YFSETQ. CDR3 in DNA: TGCGCCAGCAGCCCGGCCCCGGCCGGGGAGCTGTTTTTT. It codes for CASSPAPAGELFF.

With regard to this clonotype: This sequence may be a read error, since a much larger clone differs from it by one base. CDR3 residues: CASSASQGAEAFF. Written as DNA, the CDR3 is TGTGCCAGCAGCGCGTCGCAGGGGGCTGAAGCTTTCTTT. This chain connects TRBV11-2 to TRBJ1-1; TRBD1 aligns across 7 bases. V lost 5 bases and J lost 6; bases outside the gene matches: 6. The CDR3 totals 13 residues. Germline V gene sequence: CDR1 SGHAT, CDR2 FQNNGV. The full variable domain, with the rest looked up from reference TRBV11-2 and TRBJ1-1, is EAGVAQSPRYKIIEKRQSVAFWCNPISGHATLYWYQQILGQGPKLLIQFQNNGVVDDSQLPKDRFSAERLKGVDSTLKIQPAKLEDSAVYLCASSASQGAEAFFGQGTRLTVV.

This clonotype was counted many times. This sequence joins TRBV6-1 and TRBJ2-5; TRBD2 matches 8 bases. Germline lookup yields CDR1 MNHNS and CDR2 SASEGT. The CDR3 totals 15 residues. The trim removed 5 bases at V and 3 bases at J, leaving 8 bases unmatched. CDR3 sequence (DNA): TGTGCCAGCAGTAAAGGGGGTAGCGGGAAAGAGACCCAGTACTTC. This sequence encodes CASSKGGSGKETQYF.

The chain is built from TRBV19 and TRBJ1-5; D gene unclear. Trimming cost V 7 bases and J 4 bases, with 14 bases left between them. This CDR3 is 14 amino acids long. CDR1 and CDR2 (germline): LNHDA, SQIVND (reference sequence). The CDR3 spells CASNWRAGNQPQHF. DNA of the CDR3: TGTGCCAGTAACTGGAGAGCGGGTAATCAGCCCCAGCATTTT.

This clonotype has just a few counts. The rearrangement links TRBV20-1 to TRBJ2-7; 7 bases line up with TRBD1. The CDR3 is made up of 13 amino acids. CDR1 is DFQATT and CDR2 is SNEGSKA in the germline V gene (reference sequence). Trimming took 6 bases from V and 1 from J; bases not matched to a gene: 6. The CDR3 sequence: CSAAGGLSYEQYF. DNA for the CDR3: TGCAGTGCCGCAGGGGGTCTGTCCTACGAGCAGTACTTC.

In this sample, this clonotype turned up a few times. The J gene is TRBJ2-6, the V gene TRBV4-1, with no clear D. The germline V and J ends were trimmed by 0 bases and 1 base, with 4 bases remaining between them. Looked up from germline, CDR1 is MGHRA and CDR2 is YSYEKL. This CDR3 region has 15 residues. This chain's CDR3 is CASSQERSGANVLTF. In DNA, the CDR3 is TGCGCCAGCAGCCAAGAAAGGTCTGGGGCCAACGTCCTGACTTTC.

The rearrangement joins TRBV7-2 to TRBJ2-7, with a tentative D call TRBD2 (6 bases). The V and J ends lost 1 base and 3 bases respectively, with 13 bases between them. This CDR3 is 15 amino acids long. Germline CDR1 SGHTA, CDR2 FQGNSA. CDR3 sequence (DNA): TGTGCCAGCAGCTTAGACGGGAGCTTAGACTACGAGCAGTACTTC. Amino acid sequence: CASSLDGSLDYEQYF.

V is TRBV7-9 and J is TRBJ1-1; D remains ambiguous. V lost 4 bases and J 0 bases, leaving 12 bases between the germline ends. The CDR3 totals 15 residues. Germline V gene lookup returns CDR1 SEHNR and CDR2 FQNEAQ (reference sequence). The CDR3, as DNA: TGTGCCAGCAGCTATGGTGAGGGCATGAACACTGAAGCTTTCTTT. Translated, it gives CASSYGEGMNTEAFF.

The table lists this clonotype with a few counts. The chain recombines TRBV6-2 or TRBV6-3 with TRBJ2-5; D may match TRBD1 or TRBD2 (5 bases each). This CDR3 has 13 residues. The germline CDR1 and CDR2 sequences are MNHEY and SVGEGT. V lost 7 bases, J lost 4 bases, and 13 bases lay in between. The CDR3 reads CASTGAGRETQYF. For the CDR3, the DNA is TGTGCCAGCACCGGGGCAGGGAGAGAGACCCAGTACTTC.